Listed here are 20 T cell receptor beta chains from one sample, sequenced in a study of immune heterogeneity within non-small cell lung tumors. The template for each sample was 550 to 700 ng of genomic DNA, which had been extracted from bulk tumor tissue. While surgery was under way, several biopsies spaced far apart were taken per primary tumor. The study enrolled patients with untreated, newly diagnosed non-small cell lung cancer who underwent curative surgery. Multiplex PCR amplified the TCR beta CDR3 region. Its first round ran for roughly 10 cycles with 32 V and 13 J primers. TCRdb itself ran the multiplex PCR reads through MiXCR, one entry per CDR3 protein. The sample consists of tens of thousands of distinct CDR3 sequences, around a quarter of them appearing once. What was sequenced was lung tumor tissue. The receptors were gathered from a man aged 40-50 years with non-small cell lung cancer.

This clonotype was seen repeatedly, ten times or more. The chain has TRBV20-1 and TRBJ2-1; a possible D gene is TRBD2 (5 bases). Germline lookup yields CDR1 DFQATT and CDR2 SNEGSKA (reference sequence). The CDR3 has 15 amino acids. V lost 1 base and J 0 bases, leaving 10 bases between the germline ends. CDR3 bases: TGCAGTGCTAGAGCGGCGGGTGCCTCCTACAATGAGCAGTTCTTC. Translated, it gives CSARAAGASYNEQFF.

This clonotype showed up many times. CDR3 region: CASSLSGGYNEQFF. DNA of the CDR3: TGTGCCAGCAGCTTAAGCGGAGGGTACAATGAGCAGTTCTTC. The rearrangement joins TRBV11-3 to TRBJ2-1, with a tentative D call TRBD2 (6 bases). Germline values: CDR1 SGHNT, CDR2 YENEEA. The ends were cut back, 2 bases at V and 4 bases at J, with 9 bases in the middle. The CDR3 runs to 14 residues.

This chain links TRBV7-8 with TRBJ2-1; D is unresolved. From germline, CDR1 is SGHVS and CDR2 FQNEAQ. The CDR3 sequence is 14 residues long. V shed 2 bases and J shed 8 bases, with 13 bases lying between them. This CDR3 is CASSLRPYKDEQFF. In DNA, the CDR3 is TGTGCCAGCAGCTTAAGGCCTTATAAGGATGAGCAGTTCTTC.

This clonotype came up a few times. V gene TRBV6-2 or TRBV6-3 combines with J gene TRBJ2-3; the D is unclear. Trimming took off 0 bases at V and 6 bases at J, with 4 bases between the two ends. Germline V gene data show CDR1 as MNHEY and CDR2 as SVGEGT. The CDR3 sequence is 12 residues long. CDR3 residues: CASSYSQDTQYF. In nucleotides, the CDR3 is TGTGCCAGCAGTTACTCCCAGGATACGCAGTATTTT.

This clonotype was seen many times. The gene calls are TRBV20-1 and TRBJ2-7; TRBD2 agrees at 10 bases. The J segment lost 2 bases and the V segment lost 6 bases, leaving 16 bases of the junction unmatched. This CDR3 comprises 17 residues. Germline V gene lookup returns CDR1 DFQATT and CDR2 SNEGSKA (reference sequence). The CDR3 loop is CSAPGGLAGVPTYEQYF. CDR3 nucleotide sequence: TGCAGTGCCCCTGGGGGGCTAGCGGGAGTCCCCACCTACGAGCAGTACTTC.

This clonotype was recorded many times. The chain combines TRBV12-3 or TRBV12-4 with TRBJ1-1, with D possibly being TRBD1 (5 bases). The CDR3 runs 14 residues. The V and J ends lost 5 bases and 1 base respectively, with 11 bases between them. This chain's CDR3 is CASSPLRGNTEAFF. The DNA for the CDR3 is TGTGCCAGCAGTCCGCTAAGGGGGAACACTGAAGCTTTCTTT.

The sample holds many counts of this clonotype. The chain links TRBV19 to TRBJ1-1, with D unclear. Germline assignment: CDR1 LNHDA and CDR2 SQIVND (reference sequence). The V gene lost 5 bases and the J gene lost 2 bases, with 9 bases spanning the gap. This CDR3 contains 13 residues. Written as DNA, the CDR3 is TGTGCCAGTAGTGAGAACAGAAACACTGAAGCTTTCTTT. It specifies CASSENRNTEAFF.

This clonotype was detected many times. V usage is TRBV7-2 and J usage is TRBJ2-1; D uncertain. V lost 5 bases to trimming and J lost 3 bases, with 8 bases between them. Germline V gene lookup returns CDR1 SGHTA and CDR2 FQGNSA. CDR3 size: 13 residues. In DNA form, the CDR3 reads TGTGCCAGCAGCCCGCCTCTCTACAATGAGCAGTTCTTC. Protein sequence: CASSPPLYNEQFF.

Many counts were recorded for this clonotype. The V call is TRBV6-1, the J call TRBJ2-1; 9 nucleotides line up with TRBD2. This CDR3 is built from 15 residues. Germline CDR1 reads MNHNS; CDR2 reads SASEGT. V was clipped by 6 bases and J by 1 base; unmatched bases: 4. CDR3: CASSPSGASYNEQFF. The DNA for the CDR3 is TGTGCCAGCAGCCCTAGCGGGGCATCCTACAATGAGCAGTTCTTC.

About this clonotype itself: It may be a read error: a sequence one base away is much more abundant. The chain combines TRBV19 with TRBJ1-5, with D uncertain. Per germline, CDR1 LNHDA and CDR2 SQIVND (reference sequence). Deletions cut 5 bases from V and 4 bases from J, with 9 bases between. The CDR3 sequence is 13 residues long. CDR3 loop: CASSVFVNQPQHF. DNA of the CDR3: TGTGCCAGTAGTGTCTTTGTTAATCAGCCCCAGCATTTT.

A few counts support this clonotype. The V gene is TRBV6-1, the J gene TRBJ2-5; D is possibly TRBD1 (7 bases). Per germline, CDR1 MNHNS and CDR2 SASEGT. V was shortened by 6 bases and J by 4 bases, with 15 bases between the two germline ends. CDR3 length: 14 residues. The chain's CDR3 is CASRRHQGGETQYF. As DNA, the CDR3 is TGTGCCAGCAGGCGACACCAGGGGGGAGAGACCCAGTACTTC.

This clonotype showed up many times. The chain employs TRBV30 and TRBJ2-7, with 10 positions matching TRBD2. The CDR3 runs 19 residues. Germline V lookup: CDR1 GTSNPN, CDR2 SVGIG (reference sequence). Losses at the gene ends were 1 base for V and 1 base for J; bases not matched to a gene: 16. CDR3 nucleotides: TGTGCCTGGAGTGCGCCGATTTGGGTGCAACTAGCGGGGTCCTACGAGCAGTACTTC. Protein product: CAWSAPIWVQLAGSYEQYF.

On this clonotype itself: A junction boundary mismatches the germline segment, possibly from a read error. The CDR3 sequence is CASSLYLAGATDTKYF. CDR3 nucleotides: TGTGCCAGCAGTTTATATCTTGCGGGAGCCACAGATACGAAGTATTTT. The chain uses TRBV12-3 or TRBV12-4 and TRBJ2-3; TRBD2 aligns across 7 bases. This CDR3 is built from 16 residues.

The table lists this clonotype with many counts. This rearrangement joins TRBV9 to TRBJ1-6, with 10 bases that match TRBD1. J lost 7 bases, V lost 4 bases, and 8 bases had no gene match. This CDR3 is built from 16 residues. Looked up from germline, CDR1 is SGDLS and CDR2 is YYNGEE. CDR3 coding DNA: TGTGCCAGCAGCCCAGGGACAGGGGTGGGCAATTCACCCCTCCACTTT. Protein: CASSPGTGVGNSPLHF.

This sequence joins TRBV7-3 and TRBJ2-2; 8 bases match TRBD2. The CDR3 is 13 residues long. CDR1 SGHTA and CDR2 FQGTGA come from the germline V gene. Germline trimming cut 5 bases from V and 12 bases from J; bases unmatched to any gene: 8. The CDR3 protein is CASSRGLDGQLFF. CDR3 DNA sequence: TGTGCCAGCAGCCGGGGACTAGATGGGCAGCTGTTTTTT. The whole variable domain, remainder taken from reference TRBV7-3 and TRBJ2-2, is GAGVSQTPSNKVTEKGKYVELRCDPISGHTALYWYRQSLGQGPEFLIYFQGTGAADDSGLPNDRFFAVRPEGSVSTLKIQRTERGDSAVYLCASSRGLDGQLFFGEGSRLTVL.

This clonotype has ten or more counts. The chain joins TRBV9 to TRBJ2-3; D may be TRBD2 (5 bases). From germline, CDR1 is SGDLS and CDR2 YYNGEE. CDR3 size: 14 residues. V lost 0 bases to trimming and J lost 4 bases, with 9 bases between them. CDR3 DNA sequence: TGTGCCAGCAGCGTAGACGCTAGCCCAGATACGCAGTATTTT. Residues: CASSVDASPDTQYF. Filled out from reference TRBV9 and TRBJ2-3, the complete variable domain reads DSGVTQTPKHLITATGQRVTLRCSPRSGDLSVYWYQQSLDQGLQFLIQYYNGEERAKGNILERFSAQQFPDLHSELNLSSLELGDSALYFCASSVDASPDTQYFGPGTRLTVL.

Only a few counts were recorded for this clonotype. The rearrangement joins TRBV20-1 to TRBJ2-1; 7 nucleotides align to TRBD2. The V gene end was trimmed by 0 bases and the J gene end by 6 bases; junction bases not matched to a gene: 8. Germline V gene lookup returns CDR1 DFQATT and CDR2 SNEGSKA (reference sequence). The CDR3 has 15 residues. CDR3 in amino acids: CSARDSGSGGNEQFF. The CDR3 DNA follows: TGCAGTGCTAGAGATTCAGGTTCGGGGGGCAATGAGCAGTTCTTC.

This clonotype was recorded at least ten times. The V and J genes are TRBV24-1 and TRBJ2-1; TRBD2 aligns across 9 bases. Trimming removed 4 bases from V and 3 bases from J; junction bases left unmatched: 9. The CDR3 is 17 residues long. Germline V gene data show CDR1 as KGHDR and CDR2 as SFDVKD. The CDR3 DNA reads as TGTGCCACCAGTGACTCCCGTCTAGCGGGGTACTACAATGAGCAGTTCTTC. This encodes CATSDSRLAGYYNEQFF.

This clonotype was seen only a few times. J is TRBJ2-7 and V is TRBV20-1; 8 bases are a match to TRBD2. Germline loops: CDR1 DFQATT, CDR2 SNEGSKA (reference sequence). The CDR3 has 16 residues. Losses at the gene ends were 5 bases for V and 8 bases for J; bases not matched to a gene: 20. CDR3 sequence reads: CSALRIGGGRPDQQYF. DNA of the CDR3: TGCAGTGCTCTTCGGATAGGCGGGGGGCGCCCGGATCAGCAGTACTTC.

This clonotype was counted between two and nine times. The chain couples TRBV14 to TRBJ1-1; 9 nucleotides agree with TRBD1. This CDR3 has 19 residues. Germline V gene data show CDR1 as SGHDN and CDR2 as FVKESK. J was trimmed by 4 bases and V by 0 bases; bases with no gene match: 15. The CDR3 coding sequence is TGTGCCAGCAGCCAAGATAACAGGGGGCCGGGCAAGAGGGGCACTGAAGCTTTCTTT. Translated: CASSQDNRGPGKRGTEAFF.